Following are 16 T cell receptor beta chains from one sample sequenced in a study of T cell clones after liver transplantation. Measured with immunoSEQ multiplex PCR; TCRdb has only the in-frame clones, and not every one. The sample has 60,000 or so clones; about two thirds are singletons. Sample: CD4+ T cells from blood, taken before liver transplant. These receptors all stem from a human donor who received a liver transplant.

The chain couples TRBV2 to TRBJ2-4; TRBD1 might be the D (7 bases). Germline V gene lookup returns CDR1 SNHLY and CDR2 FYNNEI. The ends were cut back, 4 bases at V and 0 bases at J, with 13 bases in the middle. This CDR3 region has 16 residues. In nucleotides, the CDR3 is TGTGCCAGCAGTGCGGAGGGGGCAGGAGCCAAAAACATTCAGTACTTC. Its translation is CASSAEGAGAKNIQYF.

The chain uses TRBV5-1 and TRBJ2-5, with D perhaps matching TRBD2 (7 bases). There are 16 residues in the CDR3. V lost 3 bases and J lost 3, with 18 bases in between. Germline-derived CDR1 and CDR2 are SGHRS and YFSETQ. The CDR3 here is CASSWRGGGFEETQYF. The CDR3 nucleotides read TGCGCCAGCAGCTGGAGGGGGGGAGGTTTTGAAGAGACCCAGTACTTC. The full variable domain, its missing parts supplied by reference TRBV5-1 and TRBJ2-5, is KAGVTQTPRYLIKTRGQQVTLSCSPISGHRSVSWYQQTPGQGLQFLFEYFSETQRNKGNFPGRFSGRQFSNSRSEMNVSTLELGDSALYLCASSWRGGGFEETQYFGPGTRLLVL.

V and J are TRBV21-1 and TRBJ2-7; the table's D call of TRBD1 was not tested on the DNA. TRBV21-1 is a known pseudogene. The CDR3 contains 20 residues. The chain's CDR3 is CASSKGGGQGISKTVYEQYF. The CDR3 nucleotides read TGTGCCAGCAGCAAAGGGGGCGGACAGGGAATCTCAAAAACGGTATACGAGCAGTACTTC.

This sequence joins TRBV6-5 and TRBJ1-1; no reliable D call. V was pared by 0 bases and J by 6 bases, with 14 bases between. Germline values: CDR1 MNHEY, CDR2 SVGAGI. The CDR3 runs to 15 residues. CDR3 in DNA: TGTGCCAGCAGTTACTCTAACAACAGAATGTCTGAAGCTTTCTTT. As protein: CASSYSNNRMSEAFF.

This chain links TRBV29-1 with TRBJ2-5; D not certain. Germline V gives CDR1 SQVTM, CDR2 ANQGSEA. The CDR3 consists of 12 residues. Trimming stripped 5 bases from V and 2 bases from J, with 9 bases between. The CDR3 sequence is CSVNWAQETQYF. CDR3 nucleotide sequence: TGCAGCGTTAATTGGGCACAAGAGACCCAGTACTTC.

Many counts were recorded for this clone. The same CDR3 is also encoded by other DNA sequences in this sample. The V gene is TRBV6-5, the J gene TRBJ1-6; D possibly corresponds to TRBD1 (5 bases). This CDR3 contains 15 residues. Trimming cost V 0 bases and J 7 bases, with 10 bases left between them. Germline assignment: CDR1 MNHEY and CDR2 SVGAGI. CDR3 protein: CASSYSGGGNSPLHF. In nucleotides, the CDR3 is TGTGCCAGCAGTTACTCCGGGGGGGGGAATTCACCCCTCCACTTT.

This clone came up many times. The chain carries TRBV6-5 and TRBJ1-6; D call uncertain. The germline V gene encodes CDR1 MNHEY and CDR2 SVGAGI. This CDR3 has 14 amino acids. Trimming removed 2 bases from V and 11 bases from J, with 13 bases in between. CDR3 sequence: CASSYRTGGPPLHF. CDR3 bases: TGTGCCAGCAGTTACAGGACGGGAGGTCCACCCCTCCACTTT.

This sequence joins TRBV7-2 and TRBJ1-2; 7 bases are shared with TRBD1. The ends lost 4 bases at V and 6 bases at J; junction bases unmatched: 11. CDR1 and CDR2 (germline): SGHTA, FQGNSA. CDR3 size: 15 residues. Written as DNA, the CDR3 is TGTGCCAGCAGCTCATCCCGACAGGGCCCCCATGGCTACACCTTC. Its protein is CASSSSRQGPHGYTF.

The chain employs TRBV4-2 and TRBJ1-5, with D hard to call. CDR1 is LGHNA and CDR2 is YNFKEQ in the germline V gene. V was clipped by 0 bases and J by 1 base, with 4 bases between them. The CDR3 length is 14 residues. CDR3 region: CASSQESSNQPQHF. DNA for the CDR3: TGTGCCAGCAGCCAAGAATCGAGCAATCAGCCCCAGCATTTT.

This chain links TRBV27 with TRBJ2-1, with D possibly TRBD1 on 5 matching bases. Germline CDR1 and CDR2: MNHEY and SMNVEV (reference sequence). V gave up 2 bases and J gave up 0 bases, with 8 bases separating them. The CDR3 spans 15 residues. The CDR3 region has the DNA TGTGCCAGCAGTTTAAGGACAAACTCCTACAATGAGCAGTTCTTC. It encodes CASSLRTNSYNEQFF.

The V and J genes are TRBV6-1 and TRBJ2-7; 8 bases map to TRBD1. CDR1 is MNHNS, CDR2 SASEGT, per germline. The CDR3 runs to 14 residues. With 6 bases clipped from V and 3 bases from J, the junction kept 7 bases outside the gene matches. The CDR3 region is CASRKQTGGYEQYF. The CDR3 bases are TGTGCCAGCAGGAAGCAAACAGGGGGCTACGAGCAGTACTTC.

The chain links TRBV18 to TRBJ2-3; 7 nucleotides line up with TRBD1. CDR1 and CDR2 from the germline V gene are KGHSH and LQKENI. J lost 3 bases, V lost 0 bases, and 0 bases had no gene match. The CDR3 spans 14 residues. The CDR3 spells CASSPPTGTDTQYF. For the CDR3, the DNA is TGTGCCAGCTCACCACCGACAGGGACAGATACGCAGTATTTT.

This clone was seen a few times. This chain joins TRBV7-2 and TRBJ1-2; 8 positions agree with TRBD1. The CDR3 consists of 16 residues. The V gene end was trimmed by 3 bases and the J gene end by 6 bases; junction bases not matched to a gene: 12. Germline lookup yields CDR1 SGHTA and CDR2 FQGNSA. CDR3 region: CASSLEWNRGADGYTF. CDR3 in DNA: TGTGCCAGCAGCTTGGAATGGAACAGGGGGGCCGATGGCTACACCTTC.

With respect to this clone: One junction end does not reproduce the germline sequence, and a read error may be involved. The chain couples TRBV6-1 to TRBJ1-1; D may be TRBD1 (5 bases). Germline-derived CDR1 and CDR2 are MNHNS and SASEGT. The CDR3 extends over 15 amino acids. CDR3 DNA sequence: TGTGCCAGCACTGAAAGACTGTTAGGGGACACTGAAGCTTTCTTT. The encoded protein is CASTERLLGDTEAFF.

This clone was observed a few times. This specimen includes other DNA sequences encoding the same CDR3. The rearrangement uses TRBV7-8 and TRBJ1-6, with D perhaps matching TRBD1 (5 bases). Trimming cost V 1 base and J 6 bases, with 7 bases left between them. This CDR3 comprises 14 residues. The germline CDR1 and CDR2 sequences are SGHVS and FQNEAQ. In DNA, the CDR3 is TGTGCCAGCAGCTTAGGCGGGGGTAATTCACCCCTCCACTTT. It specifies CASSLGGGNSPLHF.

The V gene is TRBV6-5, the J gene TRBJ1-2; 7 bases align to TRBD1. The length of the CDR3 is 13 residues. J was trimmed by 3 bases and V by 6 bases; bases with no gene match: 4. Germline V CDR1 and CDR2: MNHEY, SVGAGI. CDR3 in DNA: TGTGCCAGCAGAGTAACAGGGGACTATGGCTACACCTTC. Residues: CASRVTGDYGYTF.